Shown below are 4 T cell receptor beta chains from a single sample sequenced in a study of shared clonotypes between healthy human individuals. Cells designated naive CD8 were CD45RO-negative and were positively selected for CCR7, with terminally differentiated effector memory CD45RA+ cells excluded. Assay: immunoSEQ multiplex PCR; the TCRdb copy retains only in-frame clones and omits some. The profile shows about 2,200,000 clones, 85% to 95% of them singletons. The sample consisted of naive CD8+ T cells from PBMCs. These receptors all stem from a man aged 18-30 years in good health. Some clones in this sample may be carry-over from other donors' samples.

This rearrangement joins TRBV7-9 to TRBJ1-2; 9 bases map to TRBD1. Unmatched junction bases numbered 6, after V lost 6 bases and J lost 4 bases. The CDR3 is 14 amino acids. Per the germline V gene, CDR1 is SEHNR and CDR2 is FQNEAQ (reference sequence). The CDR3 DNA reads TGTGCCAGCAGATCTCGGACAGGGGCCTATGGCTACACCTTC. This sequence encodes CASRSRTGAYGYTF.

The chain is built from TRBV4-3 and TRBJ1-1, with a tentative D call TRBD1 (5 bases). Germline CDR1 reads LGHNA; CDR2 reads YSLEER. This CDR3 has 14 residues. The ends were cut back, 4 bases at V and 3 bases at J, with 12 bases in the middle. Written as DNA, the CDR3 is TGCGCCAGCAGCCCCAATCTCAGGGACACTGAAGCTTTCTTT. Encoded protein: CASSPNLRDTEAFF.

CDR3 amino acids: CASSLQGWADTQYF. The CDR3 DNA is TGTGCCAGCAGTTTACAGGGTTGGGCAGATACGCAGTATTTT. The chain employs TRBV27 and TRBJ2-3, with a possible D match to TRBD1 (5 bases). The CDR3 is made up of 14 amino acids. V gave up 2 bases and J gave up 4 bases, with 10 bases separating them. Germline-derived CDR1 and CDR2 are MNHEY and SMNVEV (reference sequence).

The table lists this clone with a few counts. This chain joins TRBV6-1 and TRBJ1-5; D is unclear. Germline V lookup: CDR1 MNHNS, CDR2 SASEGT. This CDR3 has 12 residues. Trimming took 10 bases from V and 6 from J, leaving 13 bases between them. The CDR3, as DNA: TGTGCCACCTCCGAATGGATTCAGCCCCAGCATTTT. Translated, it gives CATSEWIQPQHF.